Listed below are T cell receptor beta chains from one sample, sequenced in a study of blood T cell repertoires in COVID-19. Some clones are missing from TCRdb's copy, which holds only in-frame ones; the method was immunoSEQ multiplex PCR. Among about 87,000 clones listed, about 80% were seen once. Sequencing was carried out using peripheral blood. The receptors stem from a woman aged 45 to 65 with acute or convalescent COVID-19. Each CDR3 is given with its conserved first and last residue. The order of the fields is V gene, J gene, clone size, D gene, CDR3 DNA, CDR3 protein. The D gene is left open where the match is weak. Clone sizes are given selectively: once, few, many, or a class where the clone is expanded.

v_call: TRBV5-1; j_call: TRBJ2-7; clone_size: -; d_call: TRBD2; cdr3_nt: TGCGCCAGCAGCTCCCTGGGTAGCGGGGGGCCTACCTACGAGCAGTACTTC; cdr3_aa: CASSSLGSGGPTYEQYF
v_call: TRBV27; j_call: TRBJ1-5; clone_size: -; d_call: -; cdr3_nt: TGTGCCAGCAAACCGACAGCTAGCAATCAGCCCCAGCATTTT; cdr3_aa: CASKPTASNQPQHF
v_call: TRBV6-1; j_call: TRBJ1-2; clone_size: few; d_call: TRBD1; cdr3_nt: TGTGCCAGCAGTGAAAACAGGGGGTCCTATGGCTACACCTTC; cdr3_aa: CASSENRGSYGYTF
v_call: TRBV2; j_call: TRBJ1-4; clone_size: -; d_call: -; cdr3_nt: TGTGCCAGCAGTGTAGTGTCTAATGAAAAACTGTTTTTT; cdr3_aa: CASSVVSNEKLFF
v_call: TRBV9; j_call: TRBJ1-6; clone_size: -; d_call: -; cdr3_nt: TGTGCCAGCAGCGTGGGGAGCTCCTATAATTCACCCCTCCACTTT; cdr3_aa: CASSVGSSYNSPLHF
v_call: TRBV7-2; j_call: TRBJ2-1; clone_size: -; d_call: -; cdr3_nt: TGTGCCAGCAGCTTAGGTGGGGACATGTTCTTC; cdr3_aa: CASSLGGDMFF
v_call: TRBV2; j_call: TRBJ2-5; clone_size: -; d_call: TRBD2; cdr3_nt: TGTGCCAGCCGGACTAGCGGGGCTTACCAAGAGACCCAGTACTTC; cdr3_aa: CASRTSGAYQETQYF
v_call: TRBV7-9; j_call: TRBJ2-5; clone_size: -; d_call: -; cdr3_nt: TGTGCCAGCCACCCTCCCAGGGGACAAGAGACCCAGTACTTC; cdr3_aa: CASHPPRGQETQYF
v_call: TRBV7-9; j_call: TRBJ2-3; clone_size: -; d_call: -; cdr3_nt: TGTGCCAGCAGCCCGAACACTAGGGCGGGGGCCTCCACAGATACGCAGTATTTT; cdr3_aa: CASSPNTRAGASTDTQYF
v_call: TRBV28; j_call: TRBJ2-7; clone_size: -; d_call: -; cdr3_nt: TGTGCCAGCAGTTTGGGAGGTTACCTTTGGGAGCAGTACTTC; cdr3_aa: CASSLGGYLWEQYF
v_call: TRBV6-6; j_call: TRBJ1-5; clone_size: -; d_call: -; cdr3_nt: TGTGCCAGCAGTCAACGAATAGAGCAGCCCCAGCATTTT; cdr3_aa: CASSQRIEQPQHF
v_call: TRBV11-2; j_call: TRBJ2-7; clone_size: few; d_call: TRBD1; cdr3_nt: TGTGCCAGCAGCTTTCGGGACAGGGTGCATAACTACGAGCAGTACTTC; cdr3_aa: CASSFRDRVHNYEQYF
v_call: TRBV18; j_call: TRBJ1-4; clone_size: -; d_call: TRBD1; cdr3_nt: TGTGCCAGCTCACCCACCGGGACAGGGAATGAAAAACTGTTTTTT; cdr3_aa: CASSPTGTGNEKLFF
v_call: TRBV5-4; j_call: TRBJ1-1; clone_size: -; d_call: -; cdr3_nt: TGTGCCAGCAGCCATCGGGAGAACACTGAAGCTTTCTTT; cdr3_aa: CASSHRENTEAFF
v_call: TRBV3-1/TRBV3-2; j_call: TRBJ1-1; clone_size: -; d_call: -; cdr3_nt: TGTGCCAGCAGCCAGGAGTTAGCTAGCATGAACACTGAAGCTTTCTTT; cdr3_aa: CASSQELASMNTEAFF
v_call: TRBV5-6; j_call: TRBJ1-6; clone_size: -; d_call: -; cdr3_nt: TGTGCCAGCAGCTTGGGACAGAGGAAGGGCTCACCCCTCCACTTT; cdr3_aa: CASSLGQRKGSPLHF
v_call: TRBV10-3; j_call: TRBJ1-5; clone_size: -; d_call: -; cdr3_nt: TGTGCCATCAGCCAAGGACAGACCAGCAATCAGCCCCAGCATTTT; cdr3_aa: CAISQGQTSNQPQHF
v_call: TRBV7-8; j_call: TRBJ2-7; clone_size: -; d_call: -; cdr3_nt: TGTGCCAGCAGCTCACTATCCGCCTACGAGCAGTACTTC; cdr3_aa: CASSSLSAYEQYF
v_call: TRBV19; j_call: TRBJ1-4; clone_size: -; d_call: -; cdr3_nt: TGTGCCAGTCAATCCGCGAGGTATGAAAAACTGTTTTTT; cdr3_aa: CASQSARYEKLFF
v_call: TRBV7-8; j_call: TRBJ1-2; clone_size: -; d_call: -; cdr3_nt: TGTGCCAGCAGCCGCACGGAGAACTATGGCTACACCTTC; cdr3_aa: CASSRTENYGYTF
v_call: TRBV3-1/TRBV3-2; j_call: TRBJ2-7; clone_size: -; d_call: TRBD1; cdr3_nt: TGTGCCAGCAGCCAAGCCCGGACAGGGTACGAGCAGTACTTC; cdr3_aa: CASSQARTGYEQYF
v_call: TRBV6-1; j_call: TRBJ1-1; clone_size: -; d_call: TRBD1; cdr3_nt: TGTGCCAGCAGAACAGACAGGGCTGATGAAGCTTTCTTT; cdr3_aa: CASRTDRADEAFF
v_call: TRBV27; j_call: TRBJ2-3; clone_size: -; d_call: TRBD2; cdr3_nt: TGTGCCAGCAGTCATCCCCTAGCGGGGGTCCCAGATACGCAGTATTTT; cdr3_aa: CASSHPLAGVPDTQYF
v_call: TRBV28; j_call: TRBJ2-7; clone_size: -; d_call: -; cdr3_nt: TGTGCCAGCACCGCGACACCACCCTACGAGCAGTACTTC; cdr3_aa: CASTATPPYEQYF
v_call: TRBV4-1; j_call: TRBJ2-5; clone_size: -; d_call: TRBD2; cdr3_nt: TGCGCCAGCAGCCAAGTAGGGCGGGGGGGCCGAGAGACCCAGTACTTC; cdr3_aa: CASSQVGRGGRETQYF
v_call: TRBV4-3; j_call: TRBJ1-1; clone_size: once; d_call: -; cdr3_nt: TGCGCCAGCAGCCGAGTACAGGGTGAAGCTTTCTTT; cdr3_aa: CASSRVQGEAFF
v_call: TRBV19; j_call: TRBJ1-2; clone_size: -; d_call: TRBD1; cdr3_nt: TGTGCCAGTAGTATTGAAAGGGGGCCTCGTGGCTACACCTTC; cdr3_aa: CASSIERGPRGYTF
v_call: TRBV18; j_call: TRBJ1-1; clone_size: -; d_call: -; cdr3_nt: TGTGCCAGCTCACTCTTCTCTCAGGGGATGAACACTGAAGCTTTCTTT; cdr3_aa: CASSLFSQGMNTEAFF
v_call: TRBV10-3; j_call: TRBJ2-4; clone_size: -; d_call: TRBD1; cdr3_nt: TGTGCCACCCGACAGGGGGCGGGAGACATTCAGTACTTC; cdr3_aa: CATRQGAGDIQYF
v_call: TRBV2; j_call: TRBJ2-3; clone_size: -; d_call: TRBD2; cdr3_nt: TGTGCCAGCAGTGACAGGGCGGGGGGCACAGATACGCAGTATTTT; cdr3_aa: CASSDRAGGTDTQYF
v_call: TRBV19; j_call: TRBJ2-3; clone_size: -; d_call: TRBD1; cdr3_nt: TGTGCCAGTACCACTCGGGGACAGGGGCCTACCCGGCATACGCAGTATTTT; cdr3_aa: CASTTRGQGPTRHTQYF
v_call: TRBV28; j_call: TRBJ1-5; clone_size: few; d_call: TRBD1; cdr3_nt: TGTGCCAGCAGATGGGACAGGTCCCATCAGCCCCAGCATTTT; cdr3_aa: CASRWDRSHQPQHF
v_call: TRBV7-2; j_call: TRBJ1-2; clone_size: -; d_call: TRBD1; cdr3_nt: TGTGCCAGCAGGGACGGGACAGGGAAAGGCTACACCTTC; cdr3_aa: CASRDGTGKGYTF
v_call: TRBV12-3/TRBV12-4; j_call: TRBJ1-5; clone_size: few; d_call: -; cdr3_nt: TGTGCCAGCAGTTTAGGACTCCAGCCCCAGCATTTT; cdr3_aa: CASSLGLQPQHF
v_call: TRBV5-1; j_call: TRBJ1-6; clone_size: -; d_call: TRBD1; cdr3_nt: TGCGCCAGCAGCTTGCAGGGGGATCATTATTCACCCCTCCACTTT; cdr3_aa: CASSLQGDHYSPLHF
v_call: TRBV28; j_call: TRBJ2-2; clone_size: -; d_call: -; cdr3_nt: TGTGCCAGCTTCGACCCTACAGGTTATACCGGGGAGCTGTTTTTT; cdr3_aa: CASFDPTGYTGELFF
v_call: TRBV9; j_call: TRBJ2-7; clone_size: -; d_call: -; cdr3_nt: TGTGCCAGCAGCGTAGGTTACCCGGGGGTCGACGAGCAGTACTTC; cdr3_aa: CASSVGYPGVDEQYF
v_call: TRBV5-4; j_call: TRBJ1-2; clone_size: -; d_call: TRBD1; cdr3_nt: TGTGCCAGCAGCTTGGAACAGGGGGCGCGGTATGGCTACACCTTC; cdr3_aa: CASSLEQGARYGYTF
v_call: TRBV27; j_call: TRBJ2-5; clone_size: -; d_call: -; cdr3_nt: TGTGCCAGCAGAAAGGCGCCAGGAATCTTGGGAGAGACCCAGTACTTC; cdr3_aa: CASRKAPGILGETQYF
v_call: TRBV30; j_call: TRBJ1-6; clone_size: few; d_call: -; cdr3_nt: TGTGCCTGGAGTAGAGGCTCCTATAATTCACCCCTCCACTTT; cdr3_aa: CAWSRGSYNSPLHF
v_call: TRBV6-5; j_call: TRBJ2-1; clone_size: -; d_call: -; cdr3_nt: TGTGCCAGCAGTATAGCGGCTTACAGTGAGCAGTTCTTC; cdr3_aa: CASSIAAYSEQFF
v_call: TRBV19; j_call: TRBJ2-1; clone_size: -; d_call: -; cdr3_nt: TGTGCCAGTAGTATAGCGGAGGGGCCCTACAATGAGCAGTTCTTC; cdr3_aa: CASSIAEGPYNEQFF
v_call: TRBV28; j_call: TRBJ2-3; clone_size: -; d_call: TRBD2; cdr3_nt: TGTGCCAGCAGACCACCTAGCGGGGGAACAGATACGCAGTATTTT; cdr3_aa: CASRPPSGGTDTQYF
v_call: TRBV7-3; j_call: TRBJ1-1; clone_size: -; d_call: -; cdr3_nt: TGTGCCAGCAGCTCCCGGACGGGGTCCGTCACTGAAGCTTTCTTT; cdr3_aa: CASSSRTGSVTEAFF
v_call: TRBV6-5; j_call: TRBJ1-1; clone_size: -; d_call: -; cdr3_nt: TGTGCCAGCAGGGTACCAAGTATTGAGGCTTTCTTT; cdr3_aa: CASRVPSIEAFF
v_call: TRBV28; j_call: TRBJ1-1; clone_size: -; d_call: TRBD1; cdr3_nt: TGTGCCAGCAGTTTACAGGGGGCATGGACTGAAGCTTTCTTT; cdr3_aa: CASSLQGAWTEAFF
v_call: TRBV4-2; j_call: TRBJ2-7; clone_size: once; d_call: -; cdr3_nt: TGTGCCAGCAGCCAAGATCGCGCAGGTTTCGACGAGCAGTACTTC; cdr3_aa: CASSQDRAGFDEQYF
v_call: TRBV7-9; j_call: TRBJ1-6; clone_size: -; d_call: TRBD1; cdr3_nt: TGTGCCAGCAGGCCCGGGACAGGGGGCAATAATTCACCCCTCCACTTT; cdr3_aa: CASRPGTGGNNSPLHF
v_call: TRBV6-4; j_call: TRBJ2-3; clone_size: -; d_call: TRBD2; cdr3_nt: TGTGCCAGCAGTGAGGGACTAGCGGGGGGGACCTCGGATACGCAGTATTTT; cdr3_aa: CASSEGLAGGTSDTQYF
v_call: TRBV6-6; j_call: TRBJ1-1; clone_size: once; d_call: -; cdr3_nt: TGTGCCAGCAGCTCCTATGTGGACACTGAAGCTTTCTTT; cdr3_aa: CASSSYVDTEAFF
v_call: TRBV6-5; j_call: TRBJ2-7; clone_size: -; d_call: -; cdr3_nt: TGTGCCAGCACCTCCCAGGGTACGGCCCAAATCTTC; cdr3_aa: CASTSQGTAQIF
v_call: TRBV28; j_call: TRBJ1-1; clone_size: few; d_call: -; cdr3_nt: TGTGCCAGCAGTTCGTGGACAGTTGAAGCTTTCTTT; cdr3_aa: CASSSWTVEAFF
v_call: TRBV6-5; j_call: TRBJ1-1; clone_size: -; d_call: TRBD1; cdr3_nt: TGTGCCAGCAGCACGACAGGGGCGAGCACTGAAGCTTTCTTT; cdr3_aa: CASSTTGASTEAFF